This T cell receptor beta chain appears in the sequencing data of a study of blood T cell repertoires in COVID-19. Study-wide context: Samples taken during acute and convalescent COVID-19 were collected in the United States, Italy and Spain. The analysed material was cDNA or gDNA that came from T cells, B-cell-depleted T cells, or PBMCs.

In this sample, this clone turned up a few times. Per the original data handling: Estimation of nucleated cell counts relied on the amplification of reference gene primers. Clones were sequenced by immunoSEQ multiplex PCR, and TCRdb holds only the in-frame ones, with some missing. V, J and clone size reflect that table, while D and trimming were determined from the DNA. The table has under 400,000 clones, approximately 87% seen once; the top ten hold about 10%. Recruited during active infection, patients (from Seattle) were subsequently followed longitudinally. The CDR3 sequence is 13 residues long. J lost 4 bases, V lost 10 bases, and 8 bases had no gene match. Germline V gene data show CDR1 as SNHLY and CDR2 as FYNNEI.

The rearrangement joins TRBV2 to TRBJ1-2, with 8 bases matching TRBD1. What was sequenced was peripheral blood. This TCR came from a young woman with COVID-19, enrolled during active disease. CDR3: CATPQGQAYGYTF. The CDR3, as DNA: TGTGCCACCCCTCAGGGACAGGCCTATGGCTACACCTTC.